The rows below give T cell receptor beta chains drawn from one sample of a study of T cells in Graves' hyperthyroidism and ophthalmopathy. TCRdb called the multiplex PCR reads again in MiXCR, with one record for every CDR3 protein. The repertoire includes 270,000 or so distinct CDR3 sequences, around a quarter of them detected once, and about a quarter sits in the top ten. Sequenced: blood. These receptors all come from a man aged 40-49 years with Graves' hyperthyroidism that later progressed to Graves' ophthalmopathy. Both conserved end residues are part of each CDR3. A D gene is named only where the DNA matches it firmly. The size of a clone is reported for some rows only, either as once, few or many, or as a class for expanded clones.

abundance	j_gene	v_gene	d_gene	CDR3aa	CDR3nt
-	TRBJ1-1	TRBV28	TRBD1	CASSLRRQGRTEAFF	TGTGCCAGCAGTTTACGACGACAGGGTAGGACTGAAGCTTTCTTT
-	TRBJ1-5	TRBV5-1	-	CASSWDGYSNQPQHF	TGCGCCAGCAGCTGGGACGGATATAGCAATCAGCCCCAGCATTTT
many	TRBJ2-6	TRBV7-3	-	CASSSQLGRGSSGANVLTF	TGTGCCAGCAGCTCCCAACTAGGGAGGGGGTCCTCTGGGGCCAACGTCCTGACTTTC
many	TRBJ2-7	TRBV4-1	TRBD2	CASSQGGGRASYEQYF	TGCGCCAGCAGCCAAGGCGGCGGGAGGGCCTCCTACGAGCAGTACTTC
many	TRBJ1-5	TRBV30	-	CAWTRGNDNQPQHF	TGTGCCTGGACAAGGGGGAATGACAATCAGCCCCAGCATTTT
many	TRBJ2-7	TRBV7-9	TRBD1	CASSLLDRDYEQYF	TGTGCCAGCAGCTTACTGGACAGGGACTACGAGCAGTACTTC
many	TRBJ1-5	TRBV20-1	-	CSARLGSNQPQHF	TGCAGTGCTAGACTGGGGAGCAATCAGCCCCAGCATTTT
once	TRBJ1-2	TRBV29-1	-	CSVDAAGRHGYTF	TGCAGCGTTGACGCGGCAGGGCGGCATGGCTACACCTTC
many	TRBJ1-5	TRBV20-1	-	CSARDRVRDDQPQHF	TGCAGTGCTAGAGACAGGGTTCGCGACGATCAGCCCCAGCATTTT
many	TRBJ2-7	TRBV6-5	-	CASSYSSLPGPYEQYF	TGTGCCAGCAGTTACTCGAGCTTGCCAGGGCCCTACGAGCAGTACTTC